The T cell receptor (beta chain) under discussion was sequenced for a study of CD8+CD57+ T cells in acquired aplastic anemia. The patients chosen for sequencing had shown expansion of CD8+CD57+ cells (detected by flow cytometry). J was trimmed by 5 bases and V by 4 bases; bases with no gene match: 5. CDR1 and CDR2 (germline): MNHNY, SVGAGI (reference sequence). CDR3 length: 14 amino acids. This clonotype was counted at least ten times. Profiling that covered TCR beta VDJ and CDR3 relied on genomic DNA as its template. TCRdb fed the reads into MiXCR, producing one record per CDR3 protein. The data hold 260,000 or so distinct CDR3 sequences, with approximately 45% observed a single time.

The origin of this receptor is a human donor with aplastic anemia. The sample was sorted CD4+, CD8+, or CD8+CD57+ T cells (not recorded which) from PBMCs. The chain recombines TRBV6-6 with TRBJ2-7, with TRBD2 matching 10 bases. The CDR3 region is CASSLSGRANEQYF. The CDR3 region has the DNA TGTGCCAGCAGTTTAAGCGGGAGGGCCAACGAGCAGTACTTC.